These T cell receptor beta chains were read from a single sample in a study of OX40 agonist ivuxolimab in advanced cancers. The method was immunoSEQ multiplex PCR; TCRdb's version includes in-frame clones alone and lacks a portion of them. This sample has 39,000 or so clones; 80% to 90% occur once, and the top ten carry approximately 39%. Sequencing used CD4+ or CD8+ T cells sorted from blood, obtained in a trial of the OX40 agonist ivuxolimab. The source of these receptors is an adult with an advanced solid tumor such as melanoma, head and neck, liver or kidney cancer. Each CDR3 is given with its conserved first and last residue. Fields, in order: D gene, clone size, V gene, J gene, CDR3 DNA, CDR3 protein. D genes are given only for firm matches. Clone size is not always given. Where it is, it says once, few, many or a class for expanded clones.

d_gene: -; abundance: -; v_gene: TRBV6-5; j_gene: TRBJ2-1; CDR3nt: TGTGCCACCCGGGTAGATACGGTCAATGAGCAGTTCTTC; CDR3aa: CATRVDTVNEQFF
d_gene: TRBD1; abundance: -; v_gene: TRBV28; j_gene: TRBJ2-2; CDR3nt: TGTGCCAGCAGAGGACAGGGGAACACCGGGGAGCTGTTTTTT; CDR3aa: CASRGQGNTGELFF
d_gene: TRBD2; abundance: -; v_gene: TRBV7-6; j_gene: TRBJ2-1; CDR3nt: TGTGCCAGCAGCCGGACTAGCGGGAGCTACAATGAGCAGTTCTTC; CDR3aa: CASSRTSGSYNEQFF
d_gene: -; abundance: -; v_gene: TRBV5-5; j_gene: TRBJ1-5; CDR3nt: TGTGCCAGCAGCTCCCAGGGAGATCAGCCCCAGCATTTT; CDR3aa: CASSSQGDQPQHF
d_gene: -; abundance: -; v_gene: TRBV19; j_gene: TRBJ2-3; CDR3nt: TGTGCCAGTAGCAGTATGGCAGATACGCAGTATTTT; CDR3aa: CASSSMADTQYF
d_gene: -; abundance: -; v_gene: TRBV28; j_gene: TRBJ1-1; CDR3nt: TGTGCCAGCAGTCCCCGTGCCCTGAACACTGAAGCTTTCTTT; CDR3aa: CASSPRALNTEAFF
d_gene: -; abundance: -; v_gene: TRBV12-1; j_gene: TRBJ2-1; CDR3nt: TGTGCCAGCAGCCAGCTCCGGGACAGATCCTACAATGAGCAGTTCTTC; CDR3aa: CASSQLRDRSYNEQFF
d_gene: TRBD1; abundance: -; v_gene: TRBV9; j_gene: TRBJ2-7; CDR3nt: TGTGCCAGCAGCGTCCGGGACAGGGACTACGAGCAGTACTTC; CDR3aa: CASSVRDRDYEQYF
d_gene: -; abundance: -; v_gene: TRBV5-4; j_gene: TRBJ2-1; CDR3nt: TGTGCCAGCAGGTATGGGAGCGCGTACAATGAGCAGTTCTTC; CDR3aa: CASRYGSAYNEQFF
d_gene: -; abundance: -; v_gene: TRBV6-5; j_gene: TRBJ1-2; CDR3nt: TGTGCCAGCAGTTACATCGGGAACGCTAACTATGGCTACACCTTC; CDR3aa: CASSYIGNANYGYTF
d_gene: -; abundance: -; v_gene: TRBV5-6; j_gene: TRBJ2-1; CDR3nt: TGTGCCAGCAGCTTGTTCTCGCCAAACAATGAGCAGTTCTTC; CDR3aa: CASSLFSPNNEQFF
d_gene: -; abundance: -; v_gene: TRBV10-3; j_gene: TRBJ1-3; CDR3nt: TGTGCCATCACTAAATCTTCAGGGAAGGGAAACACCATATATTTT; CDR3aa: CAITKSSGKGNTIYF
d_gene: -; abundance: -; v_gene: TRBV5-1; j_gene: TRBJ2-7; CDR3nt: TGCGCCAGCAGCTTGCTTGGATCCGGCTTGAGCGAGCAGTACTTC; CDR3aa: CASSLLGSGLSEQYF
d_gene: -; abundance: -; v_gene: TRBV7-2; j_gene: TRBJ2-5; CDR3nt: TGTGCCAGCAGCTTAGGGAAACGGGGGACCCAGTACTTC; CDR3aa: CASSLGKRGTQYF
d_gene: TRBD1; abundance: few; v_gene: TRBV19; j_gene: TRBJ1-6; CDR3nt: TGTGCCAGTAGTATAGGTGGACAGGGTAATTCACCCCTCCACTTT; CDR3aa: CASSIGGQGNSPLHF
d_gene: TRBD1; abundance: -; v_gene: TRBV18; j_gene: TRBJ2-7; CDR3nt: TGTGCCAGCTCAGGGTCCGGGACAGCGAACGAGCAGTACTTC; CDR3aa: CASSGSGTANEQYF
d_gene: TRBD2; abundance: -; v_gene: TRBV11-1; j_gene: TRBJ2-1; CDR3nt: TGTGCCAGCAGCTTAAGTAGCGGGAGTGATGAGCAGTTCTTC; CDR3aa: CASSLSSGSDEQFF
d_gene: -; abundance: -; v_gene: TRBV5-4; j_gene: TRBJ2-3; CDR3nt: TGTGCCAGCAGCCCGGGGGGCGCGACCCACACAGATACGCAGTATTTT; CDR3aa: CASSPGGATHTDTQYF
d_gene: -; abundance: -; v_gene: TRBV29-1; j_gene: TRBJ2-1; CDR3nt: TGCAGCGTTGAATCGACTAGTTACGAAAATGAGCAGTTCTTC; CDR3aa: CSVESTSYENEQFF
d_gene: -; abundance: -; v_gene: TRBV6-5; j_gene: TRBJ2-2; CDR3nt: TGTGCCACCGCGGGGTCCGGGGAGCTGTTTTTT; CDR3aa: CATAGSGELFF
d_gene: -; abundance: once; v_gene: TRBV19; j_gene: TRBJ1-1; CDR3nt: TGTGCCAGTACCCTCAACACTGAAGCTTTCTTT; CDR3aa: CASTLNTEAFF
d_gene: TRBD1; abundance: few; v_gene: TRBV6-7; j_gene: TRBJ1-4; CDR3nt: TGTGCCAGCAGTTCGGACAGGGGCACTAATGAAAAACTGTTTTTT; CDR3aa: CASSSDRGTNEKLFF
d_gene: -; abundance: few; v_gene: TRBV6-1; j_gene: TRBJ1-5; CDR3nt: TGTGCCGGTGGGGCAACAAGCAATCAGCCCCAGCATTTT; CDR3aa: CAGGATSNQPQHF
d_gene: TRBD1; abundance: -; v_gene: TRBV9; j_gene: TRBJ1-2; CDR3nt: TGTGCCAGCAGCGTAGCTAGAGACAGGGGAAATGGCTACACCTTC; CDR3aa: CASSVARDRGNGYTF
d_gene: TRBD2; abundance: -; v_gene: TRBV27; j_gene: TRBJ2-7; CDR3nt: TGTGCCAACGCCTTACTAGCGGGAGTCTTCGAGCAGTACTTC; CDR3aa: CANALLAGVFEQYF
d_gene: TRBD1; abundance: -; v_gene: TRBV6-5; j_gene: TRBJ1-1; CDR3nt: TGTGCCACCGGGACAGCCATGAACACTGAAGCTTTCTTT; CDR3aa: CATGTAMNTEAFF
d_gene: TRBD2; abundance: -; v_gene: TRBV13; j_gene: TRBJ2-3; CDR3nt: TGTGCCAGCAGCCCAGGGGCGGGGGGGTCAGATACGCAGTATTTT; CDR3aa: CASSPGAGGSDTQYF
d_gene: TRBD2; abundance: few; v_gene: TRBV9; j_gene: TRBJ2-3; CDR3nt: TGTGCCAGCAGCGTATACGGTAGCGGGGCAAGCACAGATACGCAGTATTTT; CDR3aa: CASSVYGSGASTDTQYF
d_gene: -; abundance: -; v_gene: TRBV11-2; j_gene: TRBJ2-6; CDR3nt: TGTGCCAGCAGTCGGCAGGGAACCTCTGGGGCCAACGTCCTGACTTTC; CDR3aa: CASSRQGTSGANVLTF
d_gene: TRBD2; abundance: -; v_gene: TRBV5-1; j_gene: TRBJ2-1; CDR3nt: TGTGGGGCTAGCGGTCCCGGGGAGCAGTTCTTC; CDR3aa: CGASGPGEQFF
d_gene: -; abundance: -; v_gene: TRBV11-2; j_gene: TRBJ1-2; CDR3nt: TGTGCCAGCAGCCTTCTGGACAGTTCTAACTATGGCTACACCTTC; CDR3aa: CASSLLDSSNYGYTF
d_gene: TRBD2; abundance: -; v_gene: TRBV27; j_gene: TRBJ2-3; CDR3nt: TGTGCCAGCAACCCTAGCGGGATTGGCACAGATACGCAGTATTTT; CDR3aa: CASNPSGIGTDTQYF
d_gene: -; abundance: once; v_gene: TRBV6-1; j_gene: TRBJ1-3; CDR3nt: TGTGCCAGCAGTGAAGCGGCGGGGAGGAGAAACACCATATATTTT; CDR3aa: CASSEAAGRRNTIYF
d_gene: -; abundance: -; v_gene: TRBV6-4; j_gene: TRBJ2-1; CDR3nt: TGTGCCAGCAGTGAATACGGGACTCACACCTACAATGAGCAGTTCTTC; CDR3aa: CASSEYGTHTYNEQFF
d_gene: -; abundance: few; v_gene: TRBV4-1; j_gene: TRBJ2-7; CDR3nt: TGCGCCAGCAGCACCCCCCGAGGGCCGGGAGATGAAGAGCAGTACTTC; CDR3aa: CASSTPRGPGDEEQYF
d_gene: TRBD2; abundance: -; v_gene: TRBV5-1; j_gene: TRBJ2-3; CDR3nt: TGCGCCAGCAGCTTAAGCGGGAGTGGAGATACGCAGTATTTT; CDR3aa: CASSLSGSGDTQYF
d_gene: -; abundance: -; v_gene: TRBV9; j_gene: TRBJ2-7; CDR3nt: TGTGCCAGCAGCGTAGGACCGACCGCCTACGAGCAGTACTTC; CDR3aa: CASSVGPTAYEQYF